The 24 T cell receptor beta chains below come from one sample, sequenced in a study of T cell repertoires in cytomegalovirus infection (dated by TCRdb to between 2018 and 2021). Sequenced using an Illumina HiSeq 1500. TCRdb ran its own pipeline on the public reads, namely fastp trimming at Q25 and MiXCR clone calling, and kept in-frame beta chains. Each entry is one CDR3 protein sequence, shown with its most common DNA and genes. Present in this sample are 680,000 or so distinct CDR3 sequences, about 40% of which were seen just once. The ten largest clones add up to about 2.8% of the sample. The sequenced sample was PBMCs. Receptors originate from a human donor in good health (CMV status not recorded). Some clones in this sample may be carry-over from other donors' samples.

In the case of this clonotype: The junction departs from germline at one end; a sequencing error may be responsible. This sequence joins TRBV7-2 and TRBJ2-2; TRBD2 matches 12 bases. The germline gives CDR1 SGHTA, CDR2 FQGNSA. The CDR3 runs 16 residues. The CDR3 bases are TGTGCAAGCAGCCTTACTAGCGGGGGGTCCTCCGGGGAGCTGTTTTTT. This sequence encodes CASSLTSGGSSGELFF.

The chain joins TRBV4-2 to TRBJ1-6; D gene ambiguous. The CDR3 sequence is 17 residues long. The germline V and J ends were trimmed by 4 bases and 5 bases, with 18 bases remaining between them. The V gene's germline CDR1 is LGHNA and CDR2 YNFKEQ. The CDR3 reads CASSLGRGQRDNSPLHF. The CDR3 coding sequence is TGTGCCAGCAGCCTGGGTCGCGGGCAGAGAGATAATTCACCCCTCCACTTT.

This clonotype showed up many times. CDR3 DNA: TGTGCCAGCAGTTCCATTAGGGGTAACACTGAAGCTTTCTTT. Residues: CASSSIRGNTEAFF. The V gene is TRBV11-2, the J gene TRBJ1-1; D might be TRBD1 (5 bases). In germline, CDR1 is SGHAT, CDR2 FQNNGV. V was cut by 6 bases and J by 2 bases, with 13 bases left in between. This CDR3 is built from 14 residues.

The chain has TRBV20-1 and TRBJ1-2; D unclear. Germline CDR1 is DFQATT and CDR2 is SNEGSKA (reference sequence). V was clipped by 6 bases and J by 4 bases, with 18 bases between them. This CDR3 has 14 amino acids. DNA of the CDR3: TGCAGTGCCCCCGGTGGGGATCTCACCTATGGCTACACCTTC. This encodes CSAPGGDLTYGYTF.

A few counts support this clonotype. V gene TRBV6-2 or TRBV6-3 combines with J gene TRBJ2-3; TRBD2 matches 8 bases. The CDR3 runs to 14 residues. From germline, CDR1 is MNHEY and CDR2 SVGEGT. Trimming removed 4 bases from V and 6 bases from J; junction bases left unmatched: 6. The CDR3 protein is CASSFVTSADTQYF. The CDR3 nucleotides are TGTGCCAGCAGTTTCGTGACTAGCGCGGATACGCAGTATTTT.

This chain's CDR3 is CSASTVNNQPQHF. The DNA for the CDR3 is TGCAGTGCTTCGACAGTAAACAATCAGCCCCAGCATTTT. This sequence joins TRBV20-1 and TRBJ1-5; maybe TRBD1 (5 bases). Deletions cut 5 bases from V and 3 bases from J, with 11 bases between. The CDR3 spans 13 residues. The germline V gene encodes CDR1 DFQATT and CDR2 SNEGSKA (reference sequence).

V and J are TRBV29-1 and TRBJ1-2, with TRBD1 matching 9 bases. Germline values: CDR1 SQVTM, CDR2 ANQGSEA. V shed 6 bases, J shed 3 bases, and the junction held 8 bases outside the gene matches. The length of the CDR3 is 14 residues. CDR3 coding DNA: TGCAGCGTCGAAAGGGGACAGGGCGACTATGGCTACACCTTC. Translating gives CSVERGQGDYGYTF.

This sequence joins TRBV12-3 or TRBV12-4 and TRBJ1-1, with a tentative D call TRBD1 (6 bases). Trimming shortened V by 5 bases and J by 4 bases, and 17 bases separated the two germline ends. This CDR3 region has 15 residues. This chain's CDR3 is CASSIRGGLGTEAFF. As DNA, the CDR3 is TGTGCCAGCAGTATCCGAGGGGGTTTAGGCACTGAAGCTTTCTTT.

In this sample, this clonotype turned up many times. The gene calls are TRBV7-3 and TRBJ2-1; 7 positions match TRBD1. With 2 bases clipped from V and 5 bases from J, the junction kept 0 bases outside the gene matches. The CDR3 covers 13 residues. CDR1 and CDR2 (germline): SGHTA, FQGTGA. CDR3 amino acids: CASSLGTDNEQFF. The CDR3 nucleotides are TGTGCCAGCAGCTTAGGGACAGACAATGAGCAGTTCTTC.

CDR3 amino acids: CSASYSGTSYNEQFF. DNA for the CDR3: TGCAGTGCGAGTTACTCCGGGACCTCCTACAATGAGCAGTTCTTC. The rearrangement joins TRBV20-1 to TRBJ2-1; D could derive from TRBD1 or TRBD2 (5 bases each). Trimming took off 6 bases at V and 0 bases at J, with 15 bases between the two ends. CDR1 and CDR2 (germline): DFQATT, SNEGSKA (reference sequence). There are 15 residues in the CDR3.

The chain carries TRBV12-3 or TRBV12-4 and TRBJ2-2, with 15 bases matching TRBD2. Losses at the gene ends were 4 bases for V and 5 bases for J; bases not matched to a gene: 5. The CDR3 has 17 residues. CDR3 in amino acids: CASSSPGLAGGTGELFF. The CDR3 nucleotides are TGTGCCAGCAGTTCCCCGGGACTAGCGGGAGGAACCGGGGAGCTGTTTTTT.

This clonotype was seen more than once but under ten times. The J gene is TRBJ2-4, the V gene TRBV6-5; unclear D gene. The CDR3 is 14 residues long. V dropped 4 bases and J dropped 1 base, with 8 bases sitting between them. CDR1 is MNHEY and CDR2 is SVGAGI in the germline V gene. The CDR3 sequence is CASSSPAAKNIQYF. The DNA for the CDR3 is TGTGCCAGCAGTTCCCCGGCGGCCAAAAACATTCAGTACTTC.

The rearrangement joins TRBV27 to TRBJ2-3; D perhaps matches TRBD2 (6 bases). CDR3 size: 15 residues. Germline V gene sequence: CDR1 MNHEY, CDR2 SMNVEV (reference sequence). The V end lost 6 bases, the J end lost 2 bases, and 15 bases lay between the germline ends. The CDR3 region has the DNA TGTGCCAGCAGCAAAATAGCGGTATTCACAGATACGCAGTATTTT. This translates into CASSKIAVFTDTQYF.

The J gene is TRBJ2-3, the V gene TRBV11-1; the match to TRBD2 covers 9 bases. J gave up 0 bases and V 6 bases, and 7 bases lay outside the gene matches. CDR3 length: 16 amino acids. Per the germline V gene, CDR1 is SGHAT and CDR2 is FQDESV (reference sequence). CDR3 nucleotide sequence: TGTGCCAGCAGACTCCTAGCGGGGTATAGCACAGATACGCAGTATTTT. It specifies CASRLLAGYSTDTQYF.

There are a few counts of this clonotype. This chain links TRBV5-4 with TRBJ2-5, with D possibly matching TRBD1 (6 bases). The V end was cut by 4 bases, the J end by 2 bases, with 9 bases between. This CDR3 contains 13 residues. CDR1 is SGHNT, CDR2 YYREEE, per germline (reference sequence). DNA for the CDR3: TGTGCCAGCAGCGTAGGACAGCAAGAGACCCAGTACTTC. This sequence encodes CASSVGQQETQYF.

The gene calls are TRBV29-1 and TRBJ2-5; no firm D call. The CDR3 is made up of 12 amino acids. V was pared by 1 base and J by 0 bases, with 3 bases between. Germline CDR1 SQVTM, CDR2 ANQGSEA. CDR3 sequence reads: CSVEGYQETQYF. The CDR3 DNA is TGCAGCGTTGAAGGGTACCAAGAGACCCAGTACTTC.

The table lists this clonotype with a few counts. The genes are TRBV7-6 and TRBJ2-1; 7 nucleotides align to TRBD2. Germline loops: CDR1 SGHVS, CDR2 FNYEAQ. Trimming removed 10 bases from V and 2 bases from J; junction bases left unmatched: 8. This CDR3 has 14 amino acids. CDR3 in DNA: TGTGCCACCTCTCCTAGCGGCCCCTACAATGAGCAGTTCTTC. Its protein product is CATSPSGPYNEQFF.

This clonotype was detected only a few times. This chain joins TRBV24-1 and TRBJ2-7; possible D gene TRBD2, 6 bases. The germline V and J ends were trimmed by 9 bases and 4 bases, with 12 bases remaining between them. The germline CDR1 and CDR2 sequences are KGHDR and SFDVKD. The CDR3 consists of 12 residues. As DNA, the CDR3 is TGTGCCACCGGAGCGGGCTGGTACGAGCAGTACTTC. Translation: CATGAGWYEQYF.

Note on this clonotype: Here the CDR3 omits its conserved ending phenylalanine or tryptophan, so a read error is the likely source. It is unclear where the CDR3 begins or ends on the DNA, so no DNA is shown, and the CDR3 is as TCRdb lists it. The chain combines TRBV28 with TRBJ2-3; the table's D call TRBD2 went unverified against the DNA. The CDR3 is made up of 17 amino acids, end residues included. Germline loops: CDR1 MDHEN, CDR2 SYDVKM. CDR3 protein: CASTPRLAGVSTDTKYC.

On this clonotype itself: A read error may produce the germline difference seen at one junction end. The chain combines TRBV12-3 or TRBV12-4 with TRBJ1-5; D not certain. The CDR3 consists of 14 residues. This CDR3 reads CASSFGRTNHPQHF. The CDR3 DNA follows: TGTGCCAGCAGTTTTGGCAGGACCAATCACCCCCAGCATTTT.

The gene calls are TRBV19 and TRBJ2-1, with TRBD2 matching 7 bases. There are 15 residues in the CDR3. CDR1 is LNHDA, CDR2 SQIVND, per germline (reference sequence). V shed 7 bases and J 6 bases; nucleotides not matched to a gene: 12. The CDR3: CASIQSGKSVNEQFF. The CDR3 DNA is TGTGCCAGTATCCAGAGCGGGAAGTCGGTCAATGAGCAGTTCTTC.

J is TRBJ2-5 and V is TRBV6-6, with TRBD2 identical over 7 bases. This CDR3 is 12 amino acids long. CDR1 and CDR2 (germline): MNHNY, SVGAGI (reference sequence). After removal of 6 bases from V and 3 bases from J, the junction contained 1 base not matched to a gene. CDR3 in DNA: TGTGCCAGCAGGCTAGCGGAAGAGACCCAGTACTTC. Its translation: CASRLAEETQYF.

The CDR3 DNA reads as TGCAGTGCTAGAGAGGCGGACACTGAAGCTTTCTTT. Its translation: CSAREADTEAFF. The rearrangement links TRBV20-1 to TRBJ1-1; D is uncertain. Looked up from germline, CDR1 is DFQATT and CDR2 is SNEGSKA (reference sequence). This CDR3 spans 12 amino acids. V lost 0 bases to trimming and J lost 3 bases, with 5 bases between them.

The chain employs TRBV6-1 and TRBJ1-5; 8 bases are shared with TRBD1. Germline-derived CDR1 and CDR2 are MNHNS and SASEGT. The CDR3 covers 16 residues. J was trimmed by 11 bases and V by 6 bases; bases with no gene match: 18. CDR3 in DNA: TGTGCCAGCAGAACCGGGAGGGGGGACAGGACTAGTTCCCAGCATTTT. This gives the protein CASRTGRGDRTSSQHF.